In this sample, the clone carrying this TCR beta chain turned up a few times. The antigen is not known. The record originates from a study of identical twins. Findings and limits, study-wide: Surplus twin overlap in beta out-of-frame sequences was less pronounced. The presence of invariant MAIT and iNKT cells could partly confound analyses of zero-insertion sequences. Fewer insertions characterized abundant cord blood beta clonotypes, whereas memory repertoires showed none.

TCRdb ran MiXCR on the 5' RACE reads and lists one entry per CDR3 protein. The table includes about 920,000 distinct CDR3 sequences, 9% to 15% detected once. V lost 3 bases, J lost 13 bases, and 12 bases lay in between. The CDR3 consists of 12 residues. Germline V gene sequence: CDR1 SGHVS, CDR2 FNYEAQ. The sample also formed part of further work on yellow fever vaccine responses in identical twins. That publication notes: Twins showed a vaccine T cell response that reportedly seemed partly convergent, partly personalized.

Sequencing was done on a sample of PBMCs. V is TRBV7-6 and J is TRBJ1-4; tentative D call: TRBD1 (6 bases). This receptor was obtained from a woman aged 18-30 years in good health. The CDR3: CASSFPGALLFF. CDR3 in DNA: TGTGCCAGCAGCTTCCCGGGGGCGTTACTGTTTTTT.